What follows are 3 T cell receptor beta chains derived from one specimen sequenced in a study of cytotoxic CD8 clonotypes in ibrutinib-treated CLL. Repertoires were generated with immunoSEQ multiplex PCR, while TCRdb's copy carries only in-frame clones and drops some. The repertoire consists of approximately 57,000 clones, with 56% occurring once and the leading ten covering around 20%. Here the sequenced sample was PBMCs, taken after 24 months of ibrutinib treatment. The receptors originated from a human donor with chronic lymphocytic leukemia.

The gene calls are TRBV10-3 and TRBJ2-3; 10 bases line up with TRBD2. J was trimmed by 3 bases and V by 0 bases; bases with no gene match: 9. The CDR3 is made up of 18 amino acids. Germline loops: CDR1 ENHRY, CDR2 SYGVKD. Here the CDR3 reads CAISESWTSGGGTDTQYF. The CDR3 DNA reads TGTGCCATCAGTGAGTCGTGGACTAGCGGAGGGGGGACAGATACGCAGTATTTT.

The rearrangement uses TRBV6-6 and TRBJ2-1; the D gene is possibly TRBD1 (6 bases). This CDR3 region has 15 residues. V lost 4 bases and J 10 bases, leaving 20 bases between the germline ends. Germline V CDR1 and CDR2: MNHNY, SVGAGI (reference sequence). CDR3 DNA sequence: TGTGCCAGCAGTTTAGGGGGAGCTAGTTCGGAGGAGCAGTTCTTC. It is translated as CASSLGGASSEEQFF.

The rearrangement uses TRBV11-2 and TRBJ2-1; D perhaps matches TRBD2 (6 bases). Per germline, CDR1 SGHAT and CDR2 FQNNGV. This CDR3 has 15 residues. The V end was cut by 5 bases, the J end by 6 bases, with 17 bases between. The CDR3 region has the DNA TGTGCCAGCAGCCCCATTCTAGCGACCGCCAATGAGCAGTTCTTC. It codes for CASSPILATANEQFF.